Sequencing of this T cell receptor beta chain was carried out in a study of beta chain features in type 1 diabetes. The overall study: Examination spanned 100 million to 120 million sorted cells from all samples.

This clone has just a few counts. Antigen: not known. Isolation of CD4+ naive, central memory, regulatory and stem cell-like memory cells was achieved by sorting via CD45RO/CCR7/CD25/CD127/CD95/CD27. The CDR3 totals 15 residues. Trimming pared 0 bases from V and 4 bases from J, leaving 9 bases between. Germline V gene data show CDR1 as SGHDN and CDR2 as FVKESK. All of the isolated RNA was reverse transcribed, so expressed TCRB transcripts were sequenced. Clones were sequenced by immunoSEQ multiplex PCR, and TCRdb holds only the in-frame ones, with some missing. The table has roughly 400,000 clones, around 14% seen once; the top ten hold under 0.04%. Regarding the study as a whole: All four CD4+ subsets from Type 1 diabetes patients carried moderately but significantly shorter TCRB CDR3s. PCR might favor shorter templates, but any such skew would affect patients and controls equally.

This rearrangement joins TRBV14 to TRBJ2-2; unclear D gene. Source material: naive CD4+ T cells from blood. This TCR was sampled from a man aged 25-45 years in good health. The CDR3 DNA is TGTGCCAGCAGCCAAGATTTCCTGGCCACCGGGGAGCTGTTTTTT. It is translated as CASSQDFLATGELFF.